This section outlines one T cell receptor (beta chain) sequence together with its context. Its antigen is unknown. Base quality data are lacking; no much larger clone is found one base away. The germline V gene (reference sequence) supplies CDR1 DFQATT and CDR2 SNEGSKA. The CDR3 measures 14 amino acids from cysteine to phenylalanine. Only the CDR3 part of the read is kept: 42 bases, read in frame from the first base. At the junction V is shortened by 5 bases and J by 3 bases; bases outside the gene matches: 10. This sample is part of a study of post-analysis software for immune sequencing data (dated by TCRdb to 2013 to 2016). Regarding the study in general: Disease courses on record covered relapsing-remitting, secondary progressive and progressive-relapsing multiple sclerosis, though some patients had no subtype annotation. Patient repertoires were compared against 11 previously published healthy control repertoires from donors aged roughly 6 to 27 years. A subset of samples was prepared in parallel using single-end sample barcoding, then pooled and co-amplified after Illumina adapter ligation.

Broad study findings and their caveats: Normalized Chao1 diversity was significantly lower in multiple sclerosis patients than controls, suggesting substantial peripheral T-cell clonal expansion. The multiple sclerosis patient group was slightly younger than the control group. Patients showed significantly higher frequencies than controls for a handful of TRBV segments, among them TRBV5-6, TRBV5-1 and TRBV20-1. Direct clustering with F measure revealed strong co-clustering of samples prepared in the same batch, which led to a batch-effect correction.

The library relied on PCR. The sample was run on an Illumina HiSeq 2500. Unique molecular identifiers were incorporated into TCR beta cDNA libraries to reduce PCR and sequencing biases. Roughly 0.5 million cDNA molecules were obtained per 1 to 10 million input T cells, so each molecule approximated one T cell. Patient libraries were prepared and sequenced with the same protocol used for the earlier healthy control dataset. Within a given batch, samples were prepared together, multiplexed and sequenced on the same HiSeq lane. The study's own analysis went as follows. MIGEC handled the raw barcoded reads, throwing out single-read molecular identifier groups before consensus assembly and CDR3 extraction. VDJtools was used for post-analysis of the clonotype tables, and diversity was normalized by down-sampling every dataset to the size of the smallest sample. In repertoire overlap clustering, CDR3 amino acid sequences, but not nucleotide sequences, were matched to correct batch-related cross-sample contamination. Clones were called with MiXCR by TCRdb after fastp trimmed the public reads at Q25, and only in-frame beta chains were retained. Merged by CDR3 protein, the rows form single entries marked with the most common genes and DNA. The V and J calls here are based on TCRdb, not the publication. In this sample the table shows approximately 770,000 distinct CDR3 sequences, 40% to 55% of which occur a single time. The biggest ten clones account for roughly 4.9% of the sample.

To demonstrate the VDJtools post-analysis software, the study profiled TCR beta repertoires from the peripheral blood of around 13 young patients with multiple sclerosis. The patients with multiple sclerosis were children and adolescents between 6 and 15 years of age. Material: blood. This clonotype was obtained from a girl aged 10-17 years with multiple sclerosis. The rearrangement joined TRBV20-1 to TRBJ2-7; 7 junctional bases match TRBD2. The CDR3 protein: CSAAPLTSYYEQYF. The base sequence is TGCAGTGCTGCCCCCCTGACTAGCTACTACGAGCAGTACTTC.